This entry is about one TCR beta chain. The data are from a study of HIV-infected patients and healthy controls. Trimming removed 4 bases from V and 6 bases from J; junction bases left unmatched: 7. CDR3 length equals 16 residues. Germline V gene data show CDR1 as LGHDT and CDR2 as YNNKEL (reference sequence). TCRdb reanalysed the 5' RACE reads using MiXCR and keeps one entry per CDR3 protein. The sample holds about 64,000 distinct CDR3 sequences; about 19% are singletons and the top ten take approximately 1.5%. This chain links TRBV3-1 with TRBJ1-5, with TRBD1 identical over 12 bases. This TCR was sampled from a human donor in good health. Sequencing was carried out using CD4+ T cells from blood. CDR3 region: CASSPSGTGGGQPQHF. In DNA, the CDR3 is TGTGCCAGCAGCCCATCCGGGACAGGGGGCGGTCAGCCCCAGCATTTT.